The 5 T cell receptor beta chains below all came from one sample that was sequenced in a study of T cell responses to AZD1222 COVID-19 vaccine. TCRdb's copy holds only in-frame clones and misses some; the assay was immunoSEQ multiplex PCR. Altogether 45,000 to 55,000 clones are present, roughly 84% being singletons, with the ten largest covering 20% to 25%. The source was peripheral blood, collected on day 0 of MenACWY control vaccination. The source is an adult in good health.

This rearrangement joins TRBV6-1 to TRBJ1-4; 9 bases align to TRBD1. Germline CDR1 reads MNHNS; CDR2 reads SASEGT. V lost 0 bases, J lost 5 bases, and 4 bases stayed unmatched. The CDR3 totals 16 residues. DNA of the CDR3: TGTGCCAGCAGTGAAGCGCGGGGACAGGGCAATGAAAAACTGTTTTTT. Its translation is CASSEARGQGNEKLFF.

This clone was recorded only once. This chain joins TRBV9 and TRBJ1-6; D is possibly TRBD1 (5 bases). The CDR3 spans 15 residues. The V end was cut by 5 bases, the J end by 7 bases, with 16 bases between. CDR1 and CDR2 from the germline V gene are SGDLS and YYNGEE. The CDR3 sequence: CASSPSQGPNSPLHF. CDR3 nucleotides: TGTGCCAGCAGTCCTAGTCAGGGACCCAATTCACCCCTCCACTTT.

The CDR3 DNA reads as TGTGCCAGCAGCGTATTAAGCGGGAGTTACGAGCAGTACTTC. Translation: CASSVLSGSYEQYF. This rearrangement joins TRBV9 to TRBJ2-7; 8 bases map to TRBD2. The CDR3 covers 14 residues. Looked up from germline, CDR1 is SGDLS and CDR2 is YYNGEE. V dropped 1 base and J dropped 4; count of bases not matched to a gene: 4.

The V call is TRBV30, the J call TRBJ2-7; D is unresolved. This CDR3 is 11 amino acids long. The germline V gene encodes CDR1 GTSNPN and CDR2 SVGIG (reference sequence). Trimming removed 2 bases from V and 6 bases from J, with 8 bases in between. Written as DNA, the CDR3 is TGTGCCTGGAGTACTCCTACCGAGCAGTACTTC. Amino acid sequence: CAWSTPTEQYF.

This sequence joins TRBV6-5 and TRBJ2-5; D is unresolved. V was shortened by 7 bases and J by 3 bases, with 9 bases between the two germline ends. In germline, CDR1 is MNHEY, CDR2 SVGAGI. This CDR3 is built from 12 residues. In nucleotides, the CDR3 is TGTGCCAGCAAGGACCTAAAAGAGACCCAGTACTTC. Amino acids: CASKDLKETQYF.